This T cell receptor (beta chain) is drawn from a study of cytomegalovirus exposure and HLA in healthy donors (dated 2017 in TCRdb). General notes on the study: According to an earlier analysis of 587 of the donors, 150 million to 200 million T cells yielded 100 million or so unique TCR beta sequences and about 300 Gb of sequence data. Roughly 5 DR-DQ haplotypes were treated as single units for association and clustering because of strong linkage in the cohort. The study profiled the T cell repertoires of under 850 subjects by immunosequencing and related them to cytomegalovirus serostatus. Around 330 gigabases of sequencing data and around 85 million unique TCR sequences made up an early release that covered several hundred HLA-typed donors. The study was designed to test whether signatures of past pathogen exposure could be identified by cataloging public T cell receptors. A later analysis re-analyzed previously published TCR beta repertoires from 500 to 700 donors and added high-resolution HLA genotyping to study TCR occurrence patterns. A later genetic analysis took genome-wide SNP genotypes for about 55% of the 666 donors and used that subset as a discovery cohort. On average, roughly 250,000 unique TCR beta nucleotide sequences were sequenced per donor among fewer than 500 genotyped donors of the cohort, with roughly a sixth of those sequences being non-productive. To predict cytomegalovirus infection status, the study combined high-throughput TCR immunosequencing, statistical association of individual TCRs with disease status, and machine learning. All discovery cohort repertoires had been generated using a single sequencing platform. Both class I and class II loci were covered by HLA typing, at four-digit resolution. Besides the first cohort of 550 to 750 subjects, a separate validation cohort made up of 120 or so different subjects was used. In the later analysis, no new phenotypic data were used to find candidate immune exposures; instead, reliance was placed on TCR beta sequences and their occurrence across donors. Alongside the repertoire data, information on donor age, sex, ethnicity and CMV serostatus was compiled. The number of typed donors differed by locus: 629-630 for A, B, C, DRB1 and DQB1; approximately 520 for DQA1; some 610 for DPA1; and 400 to 480 for DPB1. An earlier analysis of about 600 of the donors used high-throughput TCR beta sequencing to judge whether each TCR beta V gene segment behaved as functional or pseudogenic. Among the approximately 430 genotyped donors, 75% to 90% belonged to the genetic ancestry cluster associated with self-reported Caucasian donors. What the authors observed across the whole study: In a later analysis, TCR association rates were found to vary across HLA loci, with the most associated TCRs seen for DRB1 alleles and the fewest for HLA-C alleles. Broadly in line with IMGT annotations, most TCR beta V segments showed up in productive rearrangements about 87% or about 30% of the time in an earlier analysis of several hundred of the donors. In a later analysis, several top co-occurrence clusters were reported to appear linked to parvovirus B19, influenza, CMV and Epstein-Barr virus. A later analysis associated 15,000 to 20,000 TCR beta sequences with specific HLA alleles at a false discovery rate of 0.05. Cytomegalovirus status was reported to be diagnosed by the classifier with high specificity and sensitivity in both the original and validation cohorts. According to a later analysis, most CMV-associated TCR beta chains appeared to be HLA-restricted, and the HLA associations seemed to be driven largely by CMV exposure. The earlier analysis of nearly 600 of the donors excluded roughly 17 rarely observed V segments, including chromosome 9 orphons, because counts were too low. Presence/absence analyses assumed roughly uniform sequencing depth across donors, an assumption that may not hold. A cluster of highly shared sequence variants was judged likely to be a technical artifact of the sequencing pipeline. In a later analysis, HLA-associated TCR beta chains were found to be more clonally expanded and to have lower generation probabilities than equally common non-associated chains. Across donors, most TCR sequences were observed very rarely, whereas some public TCRs were present in many individuals. The authors suggested that the approach could potentially be extended to other disease states and immunological phenotypes. For the cohort, immune exposure information was limited to CMV serostatus. Assigning TCR associations to individual alleles was difficult when HLA alleles, especially DR and DQ, strongly co-occurred. Compared with the approximately 720-donor mean, donors in an Asian-associated ancestry cluster had fewer N-insertions in productive TCRs, according to a later genetic analysis. A few of the identified cytomegalovirus-associated TCR beta chains were confirmed in vitro to be specific for cytomegalovirus antigens. An association between a missense DCLRE1C variant and V-gene and J-gene trimming of TCR beta chains was found in a later genetic analysis and replicated in an independent cohort. A total of 150 or so TCR beta chains were listed by the study as associated with cytomegalovirus. Linkage disequilibrium might explain the correlated functional status among segregating V segments, but an unknown experimental factor could not be ruled out. Only TCR beta chains were sequenced in this cohort, and the absence of alpha or paired-chain data limited detectable features. Because HLA typing was unavailable for some donors at each locus, only the typed subset was used in association tests. A further reported finding was that TCR beta sequences accurately predicted the HLA-A and HLA-B alleles for most subjects in the first cohort.

The cohort was made up of around 720 healthy bone marrow donors. Cohort members were all nominally healthy when sampled, although unrecorded immune exposures were likely present. The donor was CMV seronegative and belonged to the group of 320 or so seronegative cohort members. Each donor provided a peripheral blood sample, and peripheral blood mononuclear cells were used for TCR beta sequencing. Genomic DNA extraction from the blood cell samples was performed with the Qiagen DNeasy Blood Extraction Kit. As to this clone: Its target antigen remains unknown. No quality values exist for individual bases; no much larger clone is one base distant.

Library prep was done by the immunoSEQ multiplex PCR assay. For the multiplex PCR, a mixture combining 60 forward primers for TCR Vbeta segments and 13 reverse primers for TCR Jbeta segments was used. Amplification of the CDR3 region of rearranged TCR beta genes was performed with a multiplex PCR assay on genomic DNA. The amplified TCR beta libraries were sequenced on the Illumina HiSeq System as 87-base-pair reads. The study's processing was this. Across the 500 to 850 repertoires, a later analysis counted some 80 million unique TCR beta chains, some 11 million of which were shared by at least two donors. To remove PCR and sequencing errors, raw reads were error-corrected and collapsed into unique sequences using a nearest-neighbor algorithm that merged closely related sequences. V, D and J gene segments were assigned by aligning CDR3 sequences to IMGT reference sequences. For a sequence to be retained, a match of at least six nucleotides to both a V gene segment and a J gene segment was required. A rearrangement was called productive if the CDR3 had no stop codons and remained in frame with V and J, and every other rearrangement was called non-productive. CDR3 was defined according to IMGT convention as the region running from the second conserved V-encoded cysteine to the conserved J-encoded phenylalanine. In an earlier analysis of roughly 610 of the donors, sequences lacking an unambiguous match to a single V gene segment were excluded. In an earlier analysis of approximately 500 of the donors, a V segment was called functional when productive rearrangements were above 56.7%, and segregating when the standard deviation between donors exceeded 5%. A statistical classification framework was built for diagnosing cytomegalovirus status from the catalog of TCR beta chain sequences. In a later analysis, V and J genes were assigned by comparing TCR nucleotide sequences against IMGT/GENE-DB human TR gene sequences. In a later analysis, CDR3 sequences and most-parsimonious VDJ recombination scenarios were assigned using the TCRdist pipeline. In a later analysis, each TCR beta chain was defined by its CDR3 amino acid sequence together with its V-gene family, and reads lacking a unique V-gene family were excluded. In a later analysis, fewer than 600 highly shared, low-generation-probability nucleotide sequences were removed to address suspected cross-contamination and a sequencing artifact. For each public chain, a later analysis derived a clonal expansion index from normalized ranks of inferred template counts within each repertoire. In a later analysis, generation probabilities were computed with a VDJ recombination model fitted to out-of-frame rearrangements, and the resulting probabilities were checked against IGoR. In a later analysis, hypergeometric tests were used to score TCR-TCR, TCR-HLA and TCR-CMV co-occurrence, with a repertoire-size bias correction applied to TCR pairs. To estimate false discovery rates, a later analysis permuted the HLA or CMV assignments 20 times. In a later analysis, co-occurring TCRs were grouped using DBSCAN, and TCRdist sequence similarity was added for clustering within HLA-allele-positive subsets. Repertoires with fewer than 30,000 or more than 120,000 public chains, plus five repertoires with anomalous nucleotide sharing, were excluded from co-occurrence clustering. TCRdb carries this immuneACCESS record with in-frame sequences only. Its versions omit some clonotypes, under half of them owing to an unresolved V gene in the studies checked, with the rest unexplained. V and J calls and clone size are as listed in that table; D and trimming were resolved from the DNA. For this sample there are under 35,000 clones; 35% to 55% appear just once. The ten largest account for around 2% of the sample.

The specimen was PBMCs. The sequence was obtained from a woman in her forties or fifties in good health and CMV-seronegative.

The CDR3 region has the sequence CASSLEGTNEKLFF. The DNA is as follows: TGTGCCAGCAGTTTAGAGGGAACTAATGAAAAACTGTTTTTT. Recombination linked TRBV6-6 to TRBJ1-4; the D gene remains uncertain. Trimming takes 4 bases from V and 1 base from J, and the germline ends sit 7 bases apart. There are 14 amino acids in the CDR3, from cysteine to phenylalanine inclusive. Solely the CDR3 DNA is kept, with 42 bases framed from the first base. Based on the germline V gene (reference sequence), the CDR1 and CDR2 sequences are MNHNY and SVGAGI.